The subject of this entry is one T cell receptor (beta chain). In the source study's methods: Reference gene primers were amplified, and this amplification served to estimate nucleated cell counts. Clones were sequenced by immunoSEQ multiplex PCR, and TCRdb holds only the in-frame ones, with some missing. V and J calls and clone size are as listed in that table; D and trimming were resolved from the DNA. The data show more than 75,000 clones, 85% to 90% seen once. Germline V gene data show CDR1 as LNHDA and CDR2 as SQIVND (reference sequence). Trimming left V 3 bases short and J 7 bases short, with 16 bases between. The CDR3 is 14 residues long. This specimen belongs to a study of blood T cell repertoires in COVID-19.

The chain is built from TRBV19 and TRBJ2-7; D is perhaps TRBD1 (5 bases). The clonotype comes from a woman aged 70-85 years with acute or convalescent COVID-19. The sequenced material came from peripheral blood. The CDR3 coding sequence is TGTGCCAGTAGTATTGGGGCACGGATTATGGAGCAGTACTTC. It yields the protein CASSIGARIMEQYF. Full variable domain (rest looked up from reference TRBV19 and TRBJ2-7): DGGITQSPKYLFRKEGQNVTLSCEQNLNHDAMYWYRQDPGQGLRLIYYSQIVNDFQKGDIAEGYSVSREKKESFPLTVTSAQKNPTAFYLCASSIGARIMEQYFGPGTRLTVT.